This T cell receptor beta chain was recovered during a study of blood T cells in healthy people across ages. The CDR3 spans 14 residues. Germline lookup yields CDR1 SGHAT and CDR2 FQNNGV. Broader study findings: Leaving the PBMCs unsorted stopped any conclusive comparison of naive versus antigen-experienced cells. Possibly, changes in expanded clonotypes were confounded because donor CMV status was unknown. Diversity estimated from one million T cells was considered an underestimate.

It was with a sample-barcoded 5' primer and a J-beta primer mix that a second PCR of roughly 7 to 11 cycles was run. TCRdb processed the 5' RACE reads anew with MiXCR; each CDR3 protein has one entry. Of about 1.7 million distinct CDR3 sequences listed, under 30% were seen once; the top ten hold 7.7%. Remarks on this clonotype: Its antigen is still unknown.

Sequenced input: blood. J is TRBJ2-4 and V is TRBV11-2; possible D gene TRBD1, 5 bases. The J call may not be correct, given that the DNA end is closer to TRBJ2-7. The clonotype comes from a woman between 25 and 40 years old in good health. DNA for the CDR3: TGTGCCAGCAGCTTTGGCGACAGCTGGTACGAGCAGTACTTC. Its translation: CASSFGDSWYEQYF.